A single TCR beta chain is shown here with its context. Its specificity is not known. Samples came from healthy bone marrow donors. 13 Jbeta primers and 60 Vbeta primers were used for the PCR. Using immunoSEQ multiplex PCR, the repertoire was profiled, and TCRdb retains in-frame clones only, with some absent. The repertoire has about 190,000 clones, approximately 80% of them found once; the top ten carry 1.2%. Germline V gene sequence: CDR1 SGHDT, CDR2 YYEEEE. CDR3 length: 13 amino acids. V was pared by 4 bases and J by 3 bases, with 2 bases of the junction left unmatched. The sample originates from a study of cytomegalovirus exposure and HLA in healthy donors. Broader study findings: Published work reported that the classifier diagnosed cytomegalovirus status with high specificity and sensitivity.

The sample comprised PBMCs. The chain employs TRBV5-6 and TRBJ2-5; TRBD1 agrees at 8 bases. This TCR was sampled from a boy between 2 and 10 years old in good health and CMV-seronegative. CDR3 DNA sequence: TGTGCCAGCAGCCCGGACAGGGAAGAGACCCAGTACTTC. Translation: CASSPDREETQYF.